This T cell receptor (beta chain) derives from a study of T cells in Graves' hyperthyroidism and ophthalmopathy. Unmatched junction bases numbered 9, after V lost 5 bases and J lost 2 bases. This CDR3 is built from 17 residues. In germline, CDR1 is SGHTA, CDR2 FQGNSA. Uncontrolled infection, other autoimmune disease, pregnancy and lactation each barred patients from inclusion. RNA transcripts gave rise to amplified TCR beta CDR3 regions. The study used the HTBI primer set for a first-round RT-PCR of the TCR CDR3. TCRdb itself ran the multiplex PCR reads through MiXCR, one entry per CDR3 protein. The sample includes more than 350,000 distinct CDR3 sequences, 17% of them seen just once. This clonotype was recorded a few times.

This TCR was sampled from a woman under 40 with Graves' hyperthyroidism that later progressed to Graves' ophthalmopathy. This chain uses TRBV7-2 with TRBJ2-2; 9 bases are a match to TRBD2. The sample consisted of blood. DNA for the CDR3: TGTGCCAGCAGCCCGAAGGGGCGGGGGGGCAACACCGGGGAGCTGTTTTTT. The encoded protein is CASSPKGRGGNTGELFF.